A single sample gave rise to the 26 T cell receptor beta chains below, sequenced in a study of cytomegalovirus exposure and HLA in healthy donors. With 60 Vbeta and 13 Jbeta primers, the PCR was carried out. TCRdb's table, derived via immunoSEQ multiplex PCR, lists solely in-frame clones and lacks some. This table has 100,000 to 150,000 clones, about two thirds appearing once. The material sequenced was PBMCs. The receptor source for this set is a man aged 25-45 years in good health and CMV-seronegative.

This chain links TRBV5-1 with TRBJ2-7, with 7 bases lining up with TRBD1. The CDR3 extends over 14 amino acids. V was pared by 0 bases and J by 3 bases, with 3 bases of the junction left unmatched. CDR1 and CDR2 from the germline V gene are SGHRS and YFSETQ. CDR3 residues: CASSLVGTDYEQYF. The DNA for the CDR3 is TGCGCCAGCAGCTTGGTCGGGACAGACTACGAGCAGTACTTC.

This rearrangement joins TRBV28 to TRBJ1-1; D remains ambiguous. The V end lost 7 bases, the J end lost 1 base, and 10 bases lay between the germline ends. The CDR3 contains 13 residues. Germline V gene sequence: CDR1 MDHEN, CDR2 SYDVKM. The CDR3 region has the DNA TGTGCCAGCAATGAGACACCGAACACTGAAGCTTTCTTT. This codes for CASNETPNTEAFF.

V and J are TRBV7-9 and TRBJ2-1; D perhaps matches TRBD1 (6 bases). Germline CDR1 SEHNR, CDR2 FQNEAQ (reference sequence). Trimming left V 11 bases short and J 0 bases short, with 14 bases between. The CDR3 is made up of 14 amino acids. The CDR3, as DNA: TGTGCCGGACGGACAGATAGCTCCTACAATGAGCAGTTCTTC. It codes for CAGRTDSSYNEQFF.

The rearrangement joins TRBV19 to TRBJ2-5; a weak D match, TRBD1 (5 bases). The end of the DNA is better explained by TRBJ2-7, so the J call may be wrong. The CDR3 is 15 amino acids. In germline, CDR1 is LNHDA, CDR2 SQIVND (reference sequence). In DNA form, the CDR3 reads TGTGCCAGTACCCTCACGCGCAGGGCCTTCTACGAGCAGTACTTC. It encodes CASTLTRRAFYEQYF.

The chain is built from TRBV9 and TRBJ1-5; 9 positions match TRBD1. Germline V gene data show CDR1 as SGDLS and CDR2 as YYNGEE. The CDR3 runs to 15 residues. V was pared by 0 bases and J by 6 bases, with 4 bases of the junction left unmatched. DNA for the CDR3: TGTGCCAGCAGCGTAGACAGGGGGCTTAGTCAGCCCCAGCATTTT. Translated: CASSVDRGLSQPQHF.

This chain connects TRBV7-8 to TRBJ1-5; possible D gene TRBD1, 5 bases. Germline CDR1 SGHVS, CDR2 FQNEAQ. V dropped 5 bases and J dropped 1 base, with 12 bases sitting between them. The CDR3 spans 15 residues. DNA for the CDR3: TGTGCCAGCAGCCTTTTCGGGGGGAGCAATCAGCCCCAGCATTTT. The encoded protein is CASSLFGGSNQPQHF.

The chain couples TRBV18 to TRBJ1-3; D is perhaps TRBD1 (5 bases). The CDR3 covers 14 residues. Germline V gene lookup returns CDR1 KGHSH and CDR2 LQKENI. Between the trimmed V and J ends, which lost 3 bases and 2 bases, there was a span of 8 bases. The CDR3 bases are TGTGCCAGCTCACCGTCAGGGACTGGAAACACCATATATTTT. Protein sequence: CASSPSGTGNTIYF. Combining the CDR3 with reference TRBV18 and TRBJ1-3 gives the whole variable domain NAGVMQNPRHLVRRRGQEARLRCSPMKGHSHVYWYRQLPEEGLKFMVYLQKENIIDESGMPKERFSAEFPKEGPSILRIQQVVRGDSAAYFCASSPSGTGNTIYFGEGSWLTVV.

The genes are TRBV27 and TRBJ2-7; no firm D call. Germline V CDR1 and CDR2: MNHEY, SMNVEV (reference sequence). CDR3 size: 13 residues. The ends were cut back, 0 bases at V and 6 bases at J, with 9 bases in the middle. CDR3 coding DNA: TGTGCCAGCAGTTTATCGTCCAGTACCGAGCAGTACTTC. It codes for CASSLSSSTEQYF.

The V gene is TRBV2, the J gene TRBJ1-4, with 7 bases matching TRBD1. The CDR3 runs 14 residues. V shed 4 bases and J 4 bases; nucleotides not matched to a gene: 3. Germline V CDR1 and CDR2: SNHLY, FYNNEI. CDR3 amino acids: CASSVDRSNEKLFF. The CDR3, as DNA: TGTGCCAGCAGTGTGGACAGGAGTAATGAAAAACTGTTTTTT. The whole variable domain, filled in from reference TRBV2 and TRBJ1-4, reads EPEVTQTPSHQVTQMGQEVILRCVPISNHLYFYWYRQILGQKVEFLVSFYNNEISEKSEIFDDQFSVERPDGSNFTLKIRSTKLEDSAMYFCASSVDRSNEKLFFGSGTQLSVL.

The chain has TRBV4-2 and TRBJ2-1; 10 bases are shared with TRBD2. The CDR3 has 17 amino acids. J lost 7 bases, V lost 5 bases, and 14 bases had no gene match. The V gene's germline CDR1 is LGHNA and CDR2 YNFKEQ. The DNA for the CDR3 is TGTGCCAGCAGCGCAGGTAGCGGGGGGCCCCAAGGTAATGAGCAGTTCTTC. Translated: CASSAGSGGPQGNEQFF.

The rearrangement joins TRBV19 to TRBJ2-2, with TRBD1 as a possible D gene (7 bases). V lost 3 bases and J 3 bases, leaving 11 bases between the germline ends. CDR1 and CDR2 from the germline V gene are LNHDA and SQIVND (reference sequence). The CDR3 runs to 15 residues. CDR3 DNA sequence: TGTGCCAGTAGTATTCAGGGGGGCGACACCGGGGAGCTGTTTTTT. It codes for CASSIQGGDTGELFF.

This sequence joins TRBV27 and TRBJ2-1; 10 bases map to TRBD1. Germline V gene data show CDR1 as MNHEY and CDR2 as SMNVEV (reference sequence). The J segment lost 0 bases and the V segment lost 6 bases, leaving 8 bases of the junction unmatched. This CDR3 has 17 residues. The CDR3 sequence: CASSRTGGSSSYNEQFF. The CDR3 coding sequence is TGTGCCAGCAGCAGGACAGGGGGGTCTAGCTCCTACAATGAGCAGTTCTTC.

The CDR3 DNA reads TGTGCCAGCAGTCCAGGGTTGTTCGTTGACACCATATATTTT. Protein product: CASSPGLFVDTIYF. This sequence joins TRBV2 and TRBJ1-3; D may be TRBD1 (5 bases). Germline V gives CDR1 SNHLY, CDR2 FYNNEI. V was clipped by 5 bases and J by 8 bases, with 16 bases between them. The CDR3 contains 14 residues. The full variable domain, completed using reference TRBV2 and TRBJ1-3, is EPEVTQTPSHQVTQMGQEVILRCVPISNHLYFYWYRQILGQKVEFLVSFYNNEISEKSEIFDDQFSVERPDGSNFTLKIRSTKLEDSAMYFCASSPGLFVDTIYFGEGSWLTVV.

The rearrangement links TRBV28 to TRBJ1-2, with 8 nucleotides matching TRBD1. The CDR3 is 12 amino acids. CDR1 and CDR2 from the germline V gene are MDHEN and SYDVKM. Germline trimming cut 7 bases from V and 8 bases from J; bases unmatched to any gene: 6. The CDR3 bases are TGTGCCAGCAACCTGGGACAGGCCGGCTACACCTTC. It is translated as CASNLGQAGYTF.

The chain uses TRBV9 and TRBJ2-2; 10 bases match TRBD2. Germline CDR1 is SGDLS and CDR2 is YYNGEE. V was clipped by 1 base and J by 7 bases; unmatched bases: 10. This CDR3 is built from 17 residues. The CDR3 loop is CASSVQRGGLLSGELFF. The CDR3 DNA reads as TGTGCCAGCAGCGTACAGCGGGGGGGCCTATTGAGCGGGGAGCTGTTTTTT.

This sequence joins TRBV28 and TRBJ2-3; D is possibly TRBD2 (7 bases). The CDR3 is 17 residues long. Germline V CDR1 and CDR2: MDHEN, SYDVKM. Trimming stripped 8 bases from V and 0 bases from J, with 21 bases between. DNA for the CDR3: TGTGCCAGCGGTGAACGGGGGGCTTTAGCTAGCACAGATACGCAGTATTTT. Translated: CASGERGALASTDTQYF.

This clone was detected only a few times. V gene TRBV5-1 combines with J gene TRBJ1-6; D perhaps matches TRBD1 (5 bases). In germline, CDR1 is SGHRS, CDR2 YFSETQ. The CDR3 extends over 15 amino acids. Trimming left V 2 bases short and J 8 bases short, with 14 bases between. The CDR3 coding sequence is TGCGCCAGCAGCTTTGGCTCCGGGGGAGATTCACCCCTCCACTTT. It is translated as CASSFGSGGDSPLHF.

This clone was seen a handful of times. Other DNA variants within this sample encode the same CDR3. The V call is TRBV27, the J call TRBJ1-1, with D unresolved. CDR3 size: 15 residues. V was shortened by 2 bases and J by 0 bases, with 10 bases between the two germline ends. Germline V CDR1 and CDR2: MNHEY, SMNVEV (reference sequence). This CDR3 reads CASSLLGGMNTEAFF. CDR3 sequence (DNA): TGTGCCAGCAGTTTACTCGGAGGAATGAACACTGAAGCTTTCTTT.

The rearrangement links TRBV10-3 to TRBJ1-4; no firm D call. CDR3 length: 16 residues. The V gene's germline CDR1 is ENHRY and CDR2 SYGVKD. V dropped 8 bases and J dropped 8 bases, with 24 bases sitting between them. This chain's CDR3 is CAIRQFPGSDVEKLFF. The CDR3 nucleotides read TGTGCCATCCGGCAATTCCCGGGTTCGGATGTGGAAAAACTGTTTTTT.

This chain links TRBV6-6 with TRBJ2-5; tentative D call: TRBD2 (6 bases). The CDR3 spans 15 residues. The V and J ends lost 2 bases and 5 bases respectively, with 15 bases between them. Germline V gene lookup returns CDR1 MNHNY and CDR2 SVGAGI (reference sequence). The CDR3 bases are TGTGCCAGCAGTTACGCGGGACCCTTAGGGGAGACCCAGTACTTC. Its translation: CASSYAGPLGETQYF.

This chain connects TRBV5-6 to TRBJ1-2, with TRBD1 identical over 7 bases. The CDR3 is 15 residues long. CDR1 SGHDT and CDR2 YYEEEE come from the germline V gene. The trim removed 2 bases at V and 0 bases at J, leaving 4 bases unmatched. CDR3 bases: TGTGCCAGCAGCTTAGGGGGCAGAACTAACTATGGCTACACCTTC. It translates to CASSLGGRTNYGYTF.

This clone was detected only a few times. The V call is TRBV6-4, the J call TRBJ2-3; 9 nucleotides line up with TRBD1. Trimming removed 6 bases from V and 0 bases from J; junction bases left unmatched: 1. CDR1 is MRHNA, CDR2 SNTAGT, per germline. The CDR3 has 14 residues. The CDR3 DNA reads TGTGCCAGCAGCGGGACAGGGAGCACAGATACGCAGTATTTT. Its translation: CASSGTGSTDTQYF.

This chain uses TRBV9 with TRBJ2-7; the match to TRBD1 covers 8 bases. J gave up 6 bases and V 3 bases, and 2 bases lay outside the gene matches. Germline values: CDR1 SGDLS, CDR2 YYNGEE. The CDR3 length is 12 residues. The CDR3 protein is CASSGTGIEQYF. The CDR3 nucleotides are TGTGCCAGCAGCGGGACAGGGATCGAGCAGTACTTC.

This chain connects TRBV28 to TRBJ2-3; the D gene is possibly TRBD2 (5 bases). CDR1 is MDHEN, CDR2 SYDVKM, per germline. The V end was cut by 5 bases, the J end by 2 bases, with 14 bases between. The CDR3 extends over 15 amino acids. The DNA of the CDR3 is TGTGCCAGCAGTAGACTAAAACTGATCACAGATACGCAGTATTTT. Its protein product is CASSRLKLITDTQYF.

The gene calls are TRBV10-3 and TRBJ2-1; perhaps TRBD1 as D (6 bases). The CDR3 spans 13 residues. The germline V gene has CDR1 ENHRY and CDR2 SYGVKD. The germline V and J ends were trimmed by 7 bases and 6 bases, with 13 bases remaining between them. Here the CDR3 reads CAINTGLGNEQFF. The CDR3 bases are TGTGCCATCAACACAGGGCTGGGCAATGAGCAGTTCTTC.

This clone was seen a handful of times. For the CDR3, the DNA is TGCGCCAGCAGCCTTACAGTGGCACTCAACTACGAGCAGTACTTC. This encodes CASSLTVALNYEQYF. The chain uses TRBV4-3 and TRBJ2-7, with no clear D. V lost 4 bases and J 3 bases, leaving 16 bases between the germline ends. Germline loops: CDR1 LGHNA, CDR2 YSLEER. The CDR3 is 15 residues long.